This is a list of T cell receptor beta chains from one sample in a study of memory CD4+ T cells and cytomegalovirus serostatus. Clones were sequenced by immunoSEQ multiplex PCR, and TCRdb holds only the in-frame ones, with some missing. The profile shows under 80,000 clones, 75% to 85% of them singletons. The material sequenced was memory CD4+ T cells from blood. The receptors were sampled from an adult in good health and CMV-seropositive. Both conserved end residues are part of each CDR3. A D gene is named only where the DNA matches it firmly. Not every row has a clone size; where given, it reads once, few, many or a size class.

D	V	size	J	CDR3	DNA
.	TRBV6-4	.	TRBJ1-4	CASSEQGGEKLFF	TGTGCCAGCAGTGAACAGGGCGGAGAAAAACTGTTTTTT
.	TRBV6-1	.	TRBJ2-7	CASSAEAGREQYF	TGTGCCAGCAGCGCAGAGGCTGGCCGCGAGCAGTACTTC
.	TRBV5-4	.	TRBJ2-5	CASSSGRMAGRSQETQYF	TGTGCCAGCAGCTCAGGAAGAATGGCGGGAAGGAGCCAAGAGACCCAGTACTTC
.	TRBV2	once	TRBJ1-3	CASSDNRAGNTIYF	TGTGCCAGCAGCGATAACAGGGCTGGAAACACCATATATTTT
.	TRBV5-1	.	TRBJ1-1	CASTIGGGTEAFF	TGCGCCAGCACCATAGGCGGGGGGACTGAAGCTTTCTTT
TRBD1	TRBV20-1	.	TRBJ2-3	CRSGTGNTQYF	TGCAGATCCGGGACAGGGAATACGCAGTATTTT
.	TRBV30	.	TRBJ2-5	CAWRMVETQYF	TGTGCCTGGAGGATGGTGGAGACCCAGTACTTC
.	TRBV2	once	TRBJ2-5	CASSGNLRETQYF	TGTGCCAGCAGTGGGAATCTGAGAGAGACCCAGTACTTC
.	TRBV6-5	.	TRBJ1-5	CASSSQGGNQPQHF	TGTGCCAGCAGTTCTCAGGGAGGGAATCAGCCCCAGCATTTT
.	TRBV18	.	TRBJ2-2	CASSPQTATGELFF	TGTGCCAGCTCACCTCAAACAGCCACCGGGGAGCTGTTTTTT
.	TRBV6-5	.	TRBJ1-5	CASSRGGWPQHF	TGTGCCAGCAGCCGTGGGGGATGGCCCCAGCATTTT
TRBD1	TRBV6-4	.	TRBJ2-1	CASSISQGDYNEQFF	TGTGCCAGCAGTATATCCCAGGGGGACTACAATGAGCAGTTCTTC
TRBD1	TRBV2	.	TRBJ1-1	CASRSPRQGFTEAFF	TGTGCCAGCAGATCCCCGAGACAGGGGTTCACTGAAGCTTTCTTT
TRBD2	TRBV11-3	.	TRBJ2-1	CASGSSYNEQFF	TGTGCTAGCGGGAGTTCCTACAATGAGCAGTTCTTC
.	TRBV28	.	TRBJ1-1	CASSLGRRGTTEAFF	TGTGCCAGCAGTTTAGGACGAAGGGGGACCACTGAAGCTTTCTTT
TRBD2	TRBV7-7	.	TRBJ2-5	CASSLAGSKETQYF	TGTGCTAGCAGCTTAGCGGGTTCTAAAGAGACCCAGTACTTC
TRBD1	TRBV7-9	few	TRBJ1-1	CASSRQGLDVEAFF	TGTGCCAGCAGCCGACAGGGTTTGGACGTGGAAGCTTTCTTT
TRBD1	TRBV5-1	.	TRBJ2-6	CASSRGQDPSGANVLTF	TGCGCCAGCAGCCGAGGACAGGACCCCTCTGGGGCCAACGTCCTGACTTTC
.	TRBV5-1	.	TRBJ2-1	CASSLRAPGKNEQFF	TGCGCCAGCAGCTTGAGGGCCCCAGGGAAGAATGAGCAGTTCTTC
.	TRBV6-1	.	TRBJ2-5	CASSDTPAVSQETQYF	TGTGCCAGCAGTGATACACCCGCCGTTTCCCAAGAGACCCAGTACTTC
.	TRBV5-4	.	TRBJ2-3	CASSLVGGPRTQYF	TGTGCCAGCAGCTTGGTTGGTGGGCCGCGTACGCAGTATTTT
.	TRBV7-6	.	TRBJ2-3	CASSLGTAGNGDTQYF	TGTGCCAGCAGCTTAGGAACGGCGGGAAACGGAGATACGCAGTATTTT
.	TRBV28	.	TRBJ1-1	CASLENTEAFF	TGTGCCAGCCTGGAGAACACTGAAGCTTTCTTT